This is a list of T cell receptor beta chains from one sample in a study of CD8+ T cells in alopecia areata. Sequencing was performed with immunoSEQ multiplex PCR; in TCRdb, only in-frame clones are kept and a portion is missing. Among more than 95,000 clones listed, approximately 58% were seen once. Sample: CD4+ T cells sorted from blood. Every receptor here comes from a human donor in good health. CDR3s include the opening cysteine and the closing phenylalanine or tryptophan. D genes are given only for firm matches. Size values are once, few and many counts, or a class for expanded clones, and some rows have none.

D,V,J,size,CDR3,DNA
TRBD2,TRBV2,TRBJ2-2,-,CASSVPSGGLNTGELFF,TGTGCCAGCAGTGTACCTAGCGGGGGACTGAACACCGGGGAGCTGTTTTTT
-,TRBV29-1,TRBJ2-5,-,CSVPTGGRETQYF,TGCAGCGTTCCTACAGGAGGGCGGGAGACCCAGTACTTC
TRBD1,TRBV18,TRBJ1-6,-,CASSRDRYNSPLHF,TGTGCCAGCTCCCGGGACAGATATAATTCACCCCTCCACTTT
-,TRBV10-3,TRBJ2-5,once,CAIRETGTETQYF,TGTGCCATCAGGGAGACAGGAACGGAGACCCAGTACTTC
-,TRBV5-6,TRBJ2-5,few,CASSFQETQYF,TGTGCCAGCAGCTTCCAAGAGACCCAGTACTTC
-,TRBV7-8,TRBJ2-3,few,CASSPGAYSGPDTQYF,TGTGCCAGCAGCCCGGGGGCCTACAGTGGGCCAGATACGCAGTATTTT
TRBD1,TRBV27,TRBJ1-2,few,CASSAGDRPYGYTF,TGTGCCAGCAGTGCCGGGGACAGGCCCTATGGCTACACCTTC
-,TRBV5-8,TRBJ1-1,few,CATRGGNTEAFF,TGTGCCACTCGGGGAGGGAACACTGAAGCTTTCTTT
TRBD1,TRBV18,TRBJ1-2,-,CASEGDSPRGYTF,TGTGCCAGCGAAGGGGACAGCCCCCGGGGCTACACCTTC
-,TRBV29-1,TRBJ2-7,-,CSVGLTYEQYF,TGCAGCGTTGGTCTAACCTACGAGCAGTACTTC
TRBD1,TRBV7-2,TRBJ2-7,-,CASSRDRGQGEQYF,TGTGCCAGCAGCCGGGACAGGGGGCAGGGGGAGCAGTACTTC
-,TRBV29-1,TRBJ1-1,once,CSVVQVGEAFF,TGCAGCGTGGTTCAGGTCGGGGAAGCTTTCTTT
-,TRBV6-6,TRBJ2-5,-,CASSSYSTQETQYF,TGTGCCAGCAGTTCGTACAGCACCCAAGAGACCCAGTACTTC
-,TRBV29-1,TRBJ2-3,-,CSGGLRSADTQYF,TGCAGCGGAGGCCTTCGTTCCGCAGATACGCAGTATTTT
-,TRBV5-6,TRBJ1-2,-,CASSPGLHDTF,TGTGCCAGCAGCCCGGGACTCCACGACACCTTC
-,TRBV7-9,TRBJ1-1,-,CASTLSQHTEAFF,TGTGCCAGCACCTTAAGCCAGCACACTGAAGCTTTCTTT
-,TRBV27,TRBJ2-3,-,CASSFRWSDTQYF,TGTGCCAGCAGTTTTAGGTGGTCAGATACGCAGTATTTT
-,TRBV29-1,TRBJ2-5,few,CSVDRDTEGTQYF,TGCAGCGTTGACCGGGACACCGAGGGGACCCAGTACTTC
-,TRBV14,TRBJ1-2,-,CASSQEPVYGYTF,TGTGCCAGCAGCCAAGAGCCCGTCTATGGCTACACCTTC
-,TRBV15,TRBJ1-4,-,CATSHRPRTNEKLFF,TGTGCCACCAGCCATCGGCCAAGGACCAATGAAAAACTGTTTTTT
-,TRBV30,TRBJ2-1,-,CAWAPGGRGLVTEQFF,TGTGCCTGGGCCCCGGGCGGAAGGGGGTTGGTCACTGAGCAGTTCTTC
-,TRBV6-6,TRBJ2-3,-,CASSLRGDTQYF,TGTGCCAGCAGTTTACGGGGGGATACGCAGTATTTT
-,TRBV30,TRBJ1-2,once,CAWSHPRGLYGYTF,TGTGCCTGGAGCCACCCCCGGGGACTGTATGGCTACACCTTC
-,TRBV4-1,TRBJ2-5,few,CASSQGRMNLQETQYF,TGCGCCAGCAGCCAAGGTCGGATGAACCTCCAAGAGACCCAGTACTTC
-,TRBV29-1,TRBJ1-1,once,CSVDLAGLTEAFF,TGCAGCGTTGATCTGGCAGGGTTGACTGAAGCTTTCTTT
-,TRBV15,TRBJ1-5,-,CATSRDRGTGLVGRPQHF,TGTGCCACCAGCAGAGATCGCGGGACTGGTCTCGTCGGTCGGCCCCAGCATTTT
-,TRBV7-9,TRBJ2-5,-,CAIGGEETQYF,TGTGCCATCGGAGGGGAAGAGACCCAGTACTTC
-,TRBV18,TRBJ1-2,-,CASSPGGGVYGYTF,TGTGCCAGCTCACCCGGCGGAGGGGTCTATGGCTACACCTTC
-,TRBV7-7,TRBJ2-5,once,CASSKPGGETQYF,TGTGCCAGCAGCAAACCAGGGGGGGAGACCCAGTACTTC
TRBD1,TRBV7-8,TRBJ1-6,few,CASSQRDSASSYNSPLHF,TGTGCCAGCAGCCAGCGGGACAGCGCCAGCTCCTATAATTCACCCCTCCACTTT
-,TRBV14,TRBJ2-4,-,CASSVQGGKNIQYF,TGTGCCAGCAGCGTACAGGGTGGTAAAAACATTCAGTACTTC